This TCR beta chain was sequenced during a study of control samples from healthy donors and cancer patients. Method: immunoSEQ multiplex PCR; TCRdb's copy keeps in-frame clones and lacks some. The data show more than 85,000 clones, around four fifths seen once. After removal of 6 bases from V and 0 bases from J, the junction contained 4 bases not matched to a gene. Germline CDR1 is LNHDA and CDR2 is SQIVND (reference sequence). CDR3 size: 14 residues. The rearrangement links TRBV19 to TRBJ2-5; 7 bases fit TRBD1. The specimen sequenced was blood. The source is a woman aged 45-65 years in good health. The CDR3 coding sequence is TGTGCCAGTAGAGTGGGACAGAACCAAGAGACCCAGTACTTC. Translated: CASRVGQNQETQYF.